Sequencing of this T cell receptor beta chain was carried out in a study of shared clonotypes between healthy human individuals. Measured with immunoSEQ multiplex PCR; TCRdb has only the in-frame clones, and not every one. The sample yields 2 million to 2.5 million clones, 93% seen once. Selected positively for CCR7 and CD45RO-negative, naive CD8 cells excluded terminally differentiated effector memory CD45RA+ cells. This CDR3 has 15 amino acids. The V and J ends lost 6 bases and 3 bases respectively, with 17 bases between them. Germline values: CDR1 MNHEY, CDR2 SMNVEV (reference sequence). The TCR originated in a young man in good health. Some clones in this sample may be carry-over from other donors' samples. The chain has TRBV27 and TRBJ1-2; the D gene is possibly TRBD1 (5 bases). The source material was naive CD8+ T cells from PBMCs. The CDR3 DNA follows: TGTGCCAGCAGGGCTAGGGGCCCGACCCACTATGGCTACACCTTC. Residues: CASRARGPTHYGYTF.